One sample yielded the 25 T cell receptor beta chains listed below, sequenced in a study of blood T cell repertoires in COVID-19. Profiled with immunoSEQ multiplex PCR; TCRdb holds only in-frame clones, not every one. The table lists roughly 100,000 clones, roughly 90% of them singletons. The sample was peripheral blood. These receptors all come from a woman aged 55-70 years with acute or convalescent COVID-19.

V is TRBV6-5 and J is TRBJ1-2; 9 bases line up with TRBD1. Germline values: CDR1 MNHEY, CDR2 SVGAGI. After removal of 4 bases from V and 8 bases from J, the junction contained 2 bases not matched to a gene. The CDR3 contains 12 residues. For the CDR3, the DNA is TGTGCCAGCAGTTCTACAGGGGGCGGCTACACCTTC. This sequence encodes CASSSTGGGYTF.

The chain is built from TRBV7-2 and TRBJ2-3; 14 nucleotides align to TRBD2. The trim removed 5 bases at V and 6 bases at J, leaving 10 bases unmatched. The CDR3 has 17 amino acids. Germline CDR1 SGHTA, CDR2 FQGNSA. The CDR3 DNA sequence: TGTGCCAGCAGCCCGAAGGTGACTAGCGGGAGGGGCGATACGCAGTATTTT. Its translation: CASSPKVTSGRGDTQYF.

V is TRBV19 and J is TRBJ1-1; 9 positions agree with TRBD1. Germline V gene lookup returns CDR1 LNHDA and CDR2 SQIVND (reference sequence). This CDR3 comprises 15 residues. V trimming: 6 bases; J trimming: 1 base; junction bases outside the gene matches: 6. CDR3 in amino acids: CASSGTGMENTEAFF. The CDR3 bases are TGTGCCAGTAGCGGGACAGGGATGGAGAACACTGAAGCTTTCTTT.

The CDR3 region is CASSTSGSYNEQFF. The CDR3 coding sequence is TGTGCCAGCTCGACGAGCGGGAGTTACAATGAGCAGTTCTTC. The genes are TRBV2 and TRBJ2-1; 8 nucleotides match TRBD2. The CDR3 is made up of 14 amino acids. CDR1 SNHLY and CDR2 FYNNEI come from the germline V gene. V was clipped by 8 bases and J by 4 bases; unmatched bases: 7.

This rearrangement joins TRBV5-1 to TRBJ1-2; D remains unclear. CDR1 is SGHRS, CDR2 YFSETQ, per germline. Trimming cost V 0 bases and J 5 bases, with 8 bases left between them. The CDR3 consists of 13 residues. CDR3 sequence reads: CASSLAEHYGYTF. CDR3 in DNA: TGCGCCAGCAGCTTGGCGGAGCATTATGGCTACACCTTC.

V and J are TRBV6-5 and TRBJ1-1; D is ambiguous. V was cut by 10 bases and J by 0 bases, with 12 bases left in between. Germline-derived CDR1 and CDR2 are MNHEY and SVGAGI. The CDR3 has 13 residues. The CDR3 loop is CATIGPMNTEAFF. CDR3 bases: TGTGCCACCATCGGTCCTATGAACACTGAAGCTTTCTTT.

V and J are TRBV5-1 and TRBJ2-1; unclear D gene. CDR1 SGHRS and CDR2 YFSETQ come from the germline V gene. This CDR3 has 14 amino acids. The V end was cut by 0 bases, the J end by 4 bases, with 8 bases between. As DNA, the CDR3 is TGCGCCAGCAGCTTGGGAGACTTTTACAATGAGCAGTTCTTC. It codes for CASSLGDFYNEQFF.

This sequence joins TRBV3-1 (or the pseudogene TRBV3-2) and TRBJ1-2; D unclear. The CDR3 loop spans 13 amino acids. Germline CDR1 LGHDT, CDR2 YNNKEL (reference sequence). Trimming left V 4 bases short and J 2 bases short, with 8 bases between. The CDR3 sequence is CASSRSANYGYTF. Here the CDR3 DNA reads TGTGCCAGCAGCCGCAGCGCCAACTATGGCTACACCTTC.

The chain employs TRBV2 and TRBJ2-2, with 7 positions matching TRBD1. CDR1 and CDR2 (germline): SNHLY, FYNNEI. With 3 bases clipped from V and 7 bases from J, the junction kept 2 bases outside the gene matches. The CDR3 loop spans 13 amino acids. The CDR3 region has the DNA TGTGCCAGCAGTGATCAGGGGGACGGGGAGCTGTTTTTT. As protein: CASSDQGDGELFF.

As DNA, the CDR3 is TGTGCCAGCAGCTTAGAGGACACCATCCTCATGAACACTGAAGCTTTCTTT. As protein: CASSLEDTILMNTEAFF. The gene calls are TRBV7-9 and TRBJ1-1; maybe TRBD1 (5 bases). V lost 1 base and J lost 0, with 15 bases in between. CDR1 is SEHNR and CDR2 is FQNEAQ in the germline V gene (reference sequence). The CDR3 sequence is 17 residues long.

The chain employs TRBV21-1 and TRBJ1-4. TRBV21-1 is tagged as a pseudogene. CDR3 length: 15 residues. CDR3 nucleotide sequence: TGTGCCAGCAGGGGAGTGGGGGGGCGGAAGGAAAAACTGTTTTTT. It codes for CASRGVGGRKEKLFF.

The genes are TRBV5-1 and TRBJ1-6, with TRBD1 matching over 9 bases. V shed 0 bases, J shed 5 bases, and the junction held 3 bases outside the gene matches. The CDR3 is 16 residues long. Germline CDR1 is SGHRS and CDR2 is YFSETQ. DNA for the CDR3: TGCGCCAGCAGCTTGGAATGGGACAGGGATAATTCACCCCTCCACTTT. Translated, it gives CASSLEWDRDNSPLHF.

This clone was seen only a few times. CDR3 sequence (DNA): TGTGCCATCAAGGGGGGGACGGGAACTGAAGCTTTCTTT. As protein: CAIKGGTGTEAFF. The chain uses TRBV10-3 and TRBJ1-1; tentative D call: TRBD1 (6 bases). CDR1 is ENHRY, CDR2 SYGVKD, per germline. V was trimmed by 7 bases and J by 5 bases, leaving 14 bases between them. This CDR3 has 13 amino acids.

This clone occurred once. This rearrangement joins TRBV7-3 to TRBJ2-2; no clear D gene. Germline CDR1 reads SGHTA; CDR2 reads FQGTGA. V lost 2 bases and J 2 bases, leaving 6 bases between the germline ends. This CDR3 region has 14 residues. CDR3 nucleotides: TGTGCCAGCAGCTTAGGGCTTAACACCGGGGAGCTGTTTTTT. As protein: CASSLGLNTGELFF.

The rearrangement links TRBV5-1 to TRBJ2-3, with D possibly matching TRBD1 (5 bases). The CDR3 is 17 residues long. The V end was cut by 5 bases, the J end by 2 bases, with 21 bases between. Germline assignment: CDR1 SGHRS and CDR2 YFSETQ. The CDR3 region has the DNA TGCGCCAGCAGTGCAGGGTTAAGGGTTCGACTCACAGATACGCAGTATTTT. Residues: CASSAGLRVRLTDTQYF.

V gene TRBV2 combines with J gene TRBJ2-5, with D possibly TRBD1 on 6 matching bases. With 6 bases removed from V and 5 bases from J, the gap between germline ends came to 13 bases. CDR1 SNHLY and CDR2 FYNNEI come from the germline V gene. The CDR3 extends over 13 amino acids. CDR3 in amino acids: CASRYREQETQYF. CDR3 DNA: TGTGCCAGCAGATACAGGGAGCAGGAGACCCAGTACTTC.

This chain connects TRBV5-1 to TRBJ1-4; 10 bases align to TRBD1. With 3 bases clipped from V and 5 bases from J, the junction kept 4 bases outside the gene matches. The CDR3 is 15 residues long. Germline lookup yields CDR1 SGHRS and CDR2 YFSETQ. The CDR3 loop is CASSWGTGANEKLFF. DNA of the CDR3: TGCGCCAGCAGCTGGGGGACAGGGGCGAATGAAAAACTGTTTTTT. The full variable domain, completed using reference TRBV5-1 and TRBJ1-4, is KAGVTQTPRYLIKTRGQQVTLSCSPISGHRSVSWYQQTPGQGLQFLFEYFSETQRNKGNFPGRFSGRQFSNSRSEMNVSTLELGDSALYLCASSWGTGANEKLFFGSGTQLSVL.

The chain carries TRBV6-5 and TRBJ1-2; 7 bases align to TRBD1. With 10 bases clipped from V and 8 bases from J, the junction kept 13 bases outside the gene matches. CDR1 is MNHEY, CDR2 SVGAGI, per germline. This CDR3 is built from 13 residues. The CDR3 sequence: CATQGTVREGYTF. The CDR3 region has the DNA TGTGCCACCCAAGGGACAGTGCGAGAGGGCTACACCTTC.

The chain uses TRBV5-1 and TRBJ1-3; possibly TRBD1 for D (5 bases). The CDR3 is made up of 15 amino acids. Germline-derived CDR1 and CDR2 are SGHRS and YFSETQ. Trimming shortened V by 0 bases and J by 0 bases, and 7 bases separated the two germline ends. The chain's CDR3 is CASSLGQSSGNTIYF. CDR3 sequence (DNA): TGCGCCAGCAGCTTGGGACAGTCCTCTGGAAACACCATATATTTT.

The V gene is TRBV12-3 or TRBV12-4, the J gene TRBJ1-1, with no clear D. The CDR3 loop spans 12 amino acids. V shed 6 bases and J shed 11 bases, with 16 bases lying between them. The CDR3 here is CASRSQMVSAFF. CDR3 coding DNA: TGTGCCAGCAGGTCACAAATGGTTTCGGCTTTCTTT.

The chain uses TRBV29-1 and TRBJ1-2; 7 nucleotides match TRBD1. CDR1 is SQVTM, CDR2 ANQGSEA, per germline. CDR3 length equals 12 residues. Losses at the gene ends were 5 bases for V and 9 bases for J; bases not matched to a gene: 9. CDR3 amino acids: CSVQGQLQSYTF. In nucleotides, the CDR3 is TGCAGCGTTCAGGGACAGCTCCAGAGCTACACCTTC.

This chain links TRBV11-1 with TRBJ2-1, with a tentative D call TRBD2 (6 bases). The germline V gene encodes CDR1 SGHAT and CDR2 FQDESV (reference sequence). CDR3 length equals 15 residues. V was pared by 2 bases and J by 7 bases, with 15 bases between. CDR3 sequence reads: CASSLSMLARNEQFF. CDR3 DNA: TGTGCCAGCAGCTTAAGTATGCTAGCGAGAAATGAGCAGTTCTTC.

The V and J genes are TRBV5-1 and TRBJ2-7; 7 bases align to TRBD1. This CDR3 region has 16 residues. The germline gives CDR1 SGHRS, CDR2 YFSETQ. The V and J ends lost 4 bases and 0 bases, in that order; junction bases with no gene match: 10. CDR3 sequence reads: CASSRVGQDSSYEQYF. The CDR3 DNA sequence: TGCGCCAGCAGCCGGGTCGGACAGGATTCCTCCTACGAGCAGTACTTC.

The chain joins TRBV30 to TRBJ1-2, with 7 bases lining up with TRBD1. Trimming removed 3 bases from V and 4 bases from J; junction bases left unmatched: 8. Germline CDR1 and CDR2: GTSNPN and SVGIG (reference sequence). The CDR3 is 14 amino acids. The CDR3: CAWSPGQIIYGYTF. The CDR3 nucleotides read TGTGCCTGGAGCCCGGGACAGATAATCTATGGCTACACCTTC.

This chain joins TRBV14 and TRBJ1-2, with 10 positions matching TRBD1. Germline-derived CDR1 and CDR2 are SGHDN and FVKESK. There are 13 residues in the CDR3. J lost 9 bases, V lost 3 bases, and 4 bases had no gene match. The CDR3 is CASSQDRGTSYTF. The CDR3 DNA follows: TGTGCCAGCAGCCAGGACAGGGGGACGAGCTACACCTTC.